Reported below is one T cell receptor beta chain. Its target is not known. This entry is derived from a study of chemoradiotherapy in HPV16-positive cancers. Broader study findings: HPV-specific T cells were functionally defined from only two HPV16-positive patients. During treatment, candidate HPV-specific clones and E7-related motifs expanded in tumor.

Trimming pared 0 bases from V and 8 bases from J, leaving 7 bases between. Germline CDR1 reads LNHDA; CDR2 reads SQIVND (reference sequence). The CDR3 has 13 residues. This table comes from immunoSEQ multiplex PCR, and its TCRdb copy is limited to in-frame clones, with some not included. The table includes around 40,000 clones, more than 75% detected once. The rearrangement joins TRBV19 to TRBJ1-4, with unresolved D. The specimen was blood, collected from a patient who underwent chemoradiotherapy. This sequence was found in a human donor with HPV-associated anogenital cancer. The CDR3 sequence is CASSIEGGEKLFF. As DNA, the CDR3 is TGTGCCAGTAGTATAGAGGGCGGGGAAAAACTGTTTTTT.